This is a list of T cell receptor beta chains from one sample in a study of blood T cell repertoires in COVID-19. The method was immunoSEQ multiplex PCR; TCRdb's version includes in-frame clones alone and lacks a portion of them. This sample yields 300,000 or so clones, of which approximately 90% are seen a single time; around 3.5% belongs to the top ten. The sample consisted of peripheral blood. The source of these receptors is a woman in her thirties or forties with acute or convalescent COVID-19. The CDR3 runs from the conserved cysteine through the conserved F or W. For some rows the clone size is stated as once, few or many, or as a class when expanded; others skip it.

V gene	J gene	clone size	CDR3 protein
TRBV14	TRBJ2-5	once	CASSQDYGRPQETQYF
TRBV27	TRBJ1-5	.	CASSFSGNQPQHF
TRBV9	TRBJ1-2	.	CASSDGEEANYGYTF
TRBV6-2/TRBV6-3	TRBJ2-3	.	CASSYSPGDTQYF
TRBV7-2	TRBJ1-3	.	CASSFYSGNTIYF
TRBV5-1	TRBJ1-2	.	CASSSGTGHYGYTF
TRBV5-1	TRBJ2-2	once	CASSLARGTGTSGELFF
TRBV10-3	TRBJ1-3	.	CAITAGKAGNTIYF
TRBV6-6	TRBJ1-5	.	CASSDAGTGGPQHF
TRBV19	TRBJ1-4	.	CASSIQAADGEKLFF
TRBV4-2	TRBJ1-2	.	CASSQEAGKYYGYTF
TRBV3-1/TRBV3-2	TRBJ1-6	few	CASSQYGGRGSPLHF
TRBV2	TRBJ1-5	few	CASRGGTPLLYQPQHF
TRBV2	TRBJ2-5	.	CASRAGTSRGQTQYF
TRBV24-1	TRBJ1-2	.	CATSDQTGYGYTF
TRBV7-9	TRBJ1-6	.	CASSLVAESPLHF
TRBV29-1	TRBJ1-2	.	CSSSGEGYGYTF
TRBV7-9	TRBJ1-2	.	CASSLAPDRAWGYTF
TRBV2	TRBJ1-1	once	CASSELTGGNTEAFF
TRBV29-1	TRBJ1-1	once	CSARGVLTEAFF